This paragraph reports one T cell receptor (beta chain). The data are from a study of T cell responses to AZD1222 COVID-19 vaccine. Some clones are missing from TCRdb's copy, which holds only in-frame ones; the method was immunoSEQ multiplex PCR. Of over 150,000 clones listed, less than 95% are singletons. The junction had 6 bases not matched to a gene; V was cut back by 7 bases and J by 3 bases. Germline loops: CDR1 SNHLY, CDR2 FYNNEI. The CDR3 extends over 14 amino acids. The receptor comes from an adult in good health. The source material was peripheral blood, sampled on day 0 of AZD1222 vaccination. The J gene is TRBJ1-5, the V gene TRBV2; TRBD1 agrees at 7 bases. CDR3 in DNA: TGTGCCAGCAAACGAGGGACAGACAATCAGCCCCAGCATTTT. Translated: CASKRGTDNQPQHF.